The T cell receptor beta chain described here comes from a study of blood T cell repertoires in COVID-19. Study as a whole: COVID-19 samples collected from the United States, Italy and Spain covered acute and convalescent phases. Sample material is recorded as cDNA or gDNA derived from T cells, B-cell-depleted T cells, or PBMCs.

In the authors' methods: Scientists estimated how many nucleated cells there were by amplifying reference gene primers. TCRdb keeps only in-frame clones here, not all; method: immunoSEQ multiplex PCR. V, J and clone size derive from that table, while D and trimming were established from the DNA sequence. The profile shows about 200,000 clones, about 85% of them singletons. Trimming removed 4 bases at V and 7 bases at J, with 11 bases between. This CDR3 has 13 residues. Germline CDR1 LNHDA, CDR2 SQIVND (reference sequence). The receptor was derived from an elderly woman with acute or convalescent COVID-19. Specimen: peripheral blood. The V call is TRBV19, the J call TRBJ1-5, with a possible D match to TRBD1 (5 bases). CDR3 coding DNA: TGTGCCAGTAGTACACAGGTCACCCAGCCCCAGCATTTT. Its protein product is CASSTQVTQPQHF.